This TCR beta chain derives from a study of shared clonotypes between healthy human individuals. The CDR3 spans 17 residues. V gave up 1 base and J gave up 6 bases, with 19 bases separating them. Germline CDR1 SGHAT, CDR2 FQNNGV. The donors were all Caucasian adults (living in Nashville, Tennessee). A remark on this clone: Its antigen remains unidentified.

Regarding the study as a whole: Naive CD4 clonotypes were shared across a few donors at around 5%.

The data were produced by immunoSEQ multiplex PCR, yet TCRdb's version contains in-frame clones alone and is incomplete. The data show 2 million to 2.5 million clones, about 94% seen once. This TCR was sampled from a man in his late teens or twenties in good health. The sequencing sample was made of naive CD4+ T cells sorted from blood. Subset defined: CD45RA+ positively selected. This rearrangement joins TRBV11-2 to TRBJ2-1; unclear D gene. The CDR3 reads CASSLVPIDSAVNEQFF. CDR3 nucleotides: TGTGCCAGCAGCTTAGTCCCGATTGATTCAGCAGTCAATGAGCAGTTCTTC.